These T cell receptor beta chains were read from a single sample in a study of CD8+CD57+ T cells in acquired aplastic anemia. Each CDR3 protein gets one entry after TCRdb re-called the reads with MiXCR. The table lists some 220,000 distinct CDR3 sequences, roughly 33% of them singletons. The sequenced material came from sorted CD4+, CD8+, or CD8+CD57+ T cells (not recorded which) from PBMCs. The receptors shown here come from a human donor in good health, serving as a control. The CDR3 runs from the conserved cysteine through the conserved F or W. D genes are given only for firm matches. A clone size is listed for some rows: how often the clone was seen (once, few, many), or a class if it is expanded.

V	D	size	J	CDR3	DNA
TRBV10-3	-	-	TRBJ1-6	CATQGRVDNSPLHF	TGTGCCACCCAGGGTAGAGTCGATAATTCACCCCTCCACTTT
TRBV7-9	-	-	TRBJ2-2	CASSLGELFF	TGTGCCAGCAGCTTAGGGGAGCTGTTTTTT
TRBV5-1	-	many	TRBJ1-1	CASSLLNGVNTEAFF	TGCGCCAGCAGCTTGCTAAACGGTGTGAACACTGAAGCTTTCTTT
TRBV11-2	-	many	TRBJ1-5	CASSYAGSNQPQHF	TGTGCCAGCAGCTACGCTGGGAGCAATCAGCCCCAGCATTTT
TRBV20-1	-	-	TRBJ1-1	CSASPYRATEAFF	TGCAGTGCGAGCCCATACAGGGCCACTGAAGCTTTCTTT
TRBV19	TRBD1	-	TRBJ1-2	CASDSDRGLHGYTF	TGTGCCAGTGATTCGGACAGGGGGCTTCATGGCTACACCTTC
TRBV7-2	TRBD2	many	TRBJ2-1	CASSLAQAGGMNEQFF	TGTGCCAGCAGCTTAGCCCAAGCGGGGGGTATGAATGAGCAGTTCTTC
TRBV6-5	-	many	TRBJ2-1	CASSYLDGAEQFF	TGTGCCAGCAGTTACCTCGACGGTGCTGAGCAGTTCTTC
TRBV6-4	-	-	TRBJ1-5	CASVRRTEGNQPQHF	TGTGCCAGCGTCCGACGGACTGAGGGCAATCAGCCCCAGCATTTT
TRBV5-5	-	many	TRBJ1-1	CASSLWVNTEAFF	TGTGCCAGCAGCTTGTGGGTGAACACTGAAGCTTTCTTT
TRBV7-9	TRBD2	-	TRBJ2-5	CASSPGTSGGQETQYF	TGTGCCAGCAGCCCCGGGACTAGCGGGGGACAAGAGACCCAGTACTTC
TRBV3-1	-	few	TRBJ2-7	CASNQVHGGYEQYF	TGTGCCAGCAACCAAGTGCATGGGGGCTACGAGCAGTACTTC
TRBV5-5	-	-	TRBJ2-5	CASSLFAYGNRETQYF	TGTGCCAGCAGCTTGTTTGCTTACGGGAACCGAGAGACCCAGTACTTC
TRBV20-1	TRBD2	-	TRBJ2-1	CSASPAGVAGGSHYNEQFF	TGCAGTGCTAGCCCTGCCGGGGTAGCGGGAGGGTCCCACTACAATGAGCAGTTCTTC
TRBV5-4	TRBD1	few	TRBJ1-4	CASSLPGTGGEKLFF	TGTGCCAGCAGTCTTCCCGGGACAGGGGGCGAAAAACTGTTTTTT
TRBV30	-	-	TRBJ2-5	CAWSVNSAETQYF	TGTGCCTGGAGTGTAAACTCCGCGGAGACCCAGTACTTC
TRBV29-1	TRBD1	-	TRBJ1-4	CSACRSVGTDCEKLFF	TGCAGCGCGTGTCGGTCGGTAGGGACAGACTGTGAAAAACTGTTTTTT
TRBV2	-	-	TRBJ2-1	CASPAGFPYNEQFF	TGTGCCAGCCCTGCGGGATTCCCCTACAATGAGCAGTTCTTC
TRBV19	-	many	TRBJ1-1	CASSTVTGFSLTEAFF	TGTGCCAGTAGTACTGTGACAGGATTTTCCCTCACTGAAGCTTTCTTT
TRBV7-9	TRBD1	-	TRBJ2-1	CASSLGDSSMSNEQFF	TGTGCCAGCAGCCTCGGGGACAGCTCCATGAGCAATGAGCAGTTCTTC
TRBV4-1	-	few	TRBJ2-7	CASSQIDFIGPGYEQYF	TGCGCCAGCAGCCAAATCGACTTCATAGGACCTGGATACGAGCAGTACTTC
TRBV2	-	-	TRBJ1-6	CAISETVSDSPLHF	TGTGCCATCAGTGAAACAGTATCTGATTCACCCCTCCACTTT
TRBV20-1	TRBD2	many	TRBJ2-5	CSARTGGKETQYF	TGCAGTGCTAGAACGGGGGGGAAAGAGACCCAGTACTTC
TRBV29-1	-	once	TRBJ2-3	CSLVQGIGDTQYF	TGCAGCTTAGTTCAGGGCATTGGAGATACGCAGTATTTT
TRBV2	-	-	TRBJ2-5	CASCASGTQETQYF	TGTGCCAGCTGTGCCAGCGGGACACAAGAGACCCAGTACTTC
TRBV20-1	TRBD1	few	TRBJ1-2	CSARGDRGLFGCGYTF	TGCAGTGCTAGAGGGGACAGGGGTCTGTTCGGCTGTGGCTACACCTTC
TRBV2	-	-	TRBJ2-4	CASSITGVQDVKDIQYF	TGTGCCAGTAGTATTACCGGGGTCCAAGATGTTAAAGACATTCAGTACTTC
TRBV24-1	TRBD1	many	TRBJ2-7	CATSDRGQGAIRGQYF	TGTGCCACCAGTGACCGGGGACAGGGGGCGATACGGGGGCAGTACTTC
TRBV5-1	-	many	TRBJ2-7	CASRSTELSYEQYF	TGCGCCAGCCGGTCGACAGAACTCTCCTACGAGCAGTACTTC
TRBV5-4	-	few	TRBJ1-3	CASSLDSLVGNTIYF	TGTGCCAGCAGCTTGGACAGCCTGGTTGGAAACACCATATATTTT